A single sample is the source of the 27 T cell receptor beta chains below, sequenced in a study of T cells in Graves' hyperthyroidism and ophthalmopathy. TCR beta CDR3 regions were amplified from RNA. First-round RT-PCR of the TCR CDR3 relied on the HTBI primer set. TCRdb reprocessed the multiplex PCR reads with MiXCR, giving one entry per CDR3 protein. The sample includes about 360,000 distinct CDR3 sequences, about 13% of them seen just once. Sequencing was done on a sample of blood. The receptors shown here come from a woman aged 18-35 years with Graves' hyperthyroidism.

This clonotype was observed a few times. A much larger clonotype is one base distant, so this may be a read error. This rearrangement joins TRBV28 to TRBJ2-1, with TRBD2 matching 10 bases. Germline lookup yields CDR1 MDHEN and CDR2 SYDVKM. This CDR3 has 15 amino acids. The CDR3, as DNA: TGTGCCAGCAGTTCAACTAGCGGGACCTACAATGAGCAGCTCTTC. Translated, it gives CASSSTSGTYNEQLF. The variable domain in full, completed from reference TRBV28 and TRBJ2-1, reads DVKVTQSSRYLVKRTGEKVFLECVQDMDHENMFWYRQDPGLGLRLIYFSYDVKMKEKGDIPEGYSVSREKKERFSLILESASTNQTSMYLCASSSTSGTYNEQLFGPGTRLTVL.

This clonotype has a single count. The chain is built from TRBV7-3 and TRBJ1-5; D is unclear. CDR1 and CDR2 from the germline V gene are SGHTA and FQGTGA. The CDR3 is 15 residues long. The V gene lost 2 bases and the J gene lost 0 bases, with 8 bases spanning the gap. The CDR3 protein is CASSLGRYSNQPQHF. The CDR3 coding sequence is TGTGCCAGCAGCTTAGGCAGGTATAGCAATCAGCCCCAGCATTTT. Combining the CDR3 with reference TRBV7-3 and TRBJ1-5 gives the whole variable domain GAGVSQTPSNKVTEKGKYVELRCDPISGHTALYWYRQSLGQGPEFLIYFQGTGAADDSGLPNDRFFAVRPEGSVSTLKIQRTERGDSAVYLCASSLGRYSNQPQHFGDGTRLSIL.

This clonotype came up many times. V and J are TRBV20-1 and TRBJ1-4, with D maybe TRBD1 (6 bases). V was pared by 6 bases and J by 0 bases, with 14 bases between. Germline CDR1 DFQATT, CDR2 SNEGSKA (reference sequence). This CDR3 has 15 amino acids. The CDR3 DNA reads TGCAGTGCCCGCGGGACACTTGCAACTAATGAAAAACTGTTTTTT. This gives the protein CSARGTLATNEKLFF.

V is TRBV20-1 and J is TRBJ2-2; D gene uncertain. Trimming removed 1 base from V and 2 bases from J, with 2 bases in between. The germline gives CDR1 DFQATT, CDR2 SNEGSKA (reference sequence). The CDR3 extends over 12 amino acids. CDR3 nucleotides: TGCAGTGCTAGAGCCAACACCGGGGAGCTGTTTTTT. Translating it yields CSARANTGELFF.

There are many counts of this clonotype. The chain has TRBV7-9 and TRBJ2-1; D gene ambiguous. CDR3 length: 14 amino acids. Germline values: CDR1 SEHNR, CDR2 FQNEAQ (reference sequence). Trimming left V 3 bases short and J 5 bases short, with 11 bases between. The CDR3 bases are TGTGCCAGCAGCTTCCTCCGACAACACAATGAGCAGTTCTTC. This gives the protein CASSFLRQHNEQFF. Full variable domain (outside the CDR3, taken from reference TRBV7-9 and TRBJ2-1): DTGVSQNPRHKITKRGQNVTFRCDPISEHNRLYWYRQTLGQGPEFLTYFQNEAQLEKSRLLSDRFSAERPKGSFSTLEIQRTEQGDSAMYLCASSFLRQHNEQFFGPGTRLTVL.

This clonotype was seen more than once but under ten times. Sequence at one end of the junction differs from germline and may be a read error. This chain joins TRBV27 and TRBJ2-1; unclear D gene. The V gene's germline CDR1 is MNHEY and CDR2 SMNVEV (reference sequence). This CDR3 contains 13 residues. The CDR3: CTSSLSTYNEQFF. In nucleotides, the CDR3 is TGTACCAGCAGTTTATCAACCTACAATGAGCAGTTCTTC.

The chain couples TRBV7-9 to TRBJ2-1; the match to TRBD2 covers 8 bases. The CDR3 is 17 residues long. Germline V gene sequence: CDR1 SEHNR, CDR2 FQNEAQ (reference sequence). V lost 4 bases and J lost 9; bases outside the gene matches: 17. DNA of the CDR3: TGTGCCAGCAGCTCCGGCGAAGGACTAGCTTTTTTCGGTGAGCAGTTCTTC. It translates to CASSSGEGLAFFGEQFF. Combining the CDR3 with reference TRBV7-9 and TRBJ2-1 gives the whole variable domain DTGVSQNPRHKITKRGQNVTFRCDPISEHNRLYWYRQTLGQGPEFLTYFQNEAQLEKSRLLSDRFSAERPKGSFSTLEIQRTEQGDSAMYLCASSSGEGLAFFGEQFFGPGTRLTVL.

This clonotype was seen at least ten times. The V gene is TRBV5-6, the J gene TRBJ2-7; D not certain. Trimming shortened V by 1 base and J by 3 bases, and 8 bases separated the two germline ends. Germline values: CDR1 SGHDT, CDR2 YYEEEE. This CDR3 contains 13 residues. The CDR3 nucleotides are TGTGCCAGCAGCTTGTGGCAGGTCTACGAGCAGTACTTC. It encodes CASSLWQVYEQYF.

This clonotype occurred many times. This chain uses TRBV6-2 or TRBV6-3 with TRBJ2-1, with D possibly TRBD2 on 5 matching bases. Trimming left V 2 bases short and J 7 bases short, with 6 bases between. This CDR3 is built from 12 residues. Germline-derived CDR1 and CDR2 are MNHEY and SVGEGT. CDR3 sequence (DNA): TGTGCCAGCAGTTACGGCGGGAATGAGCAGTTCTTC. Encoded protein: CASSYGGNEQFF.

This clonotype was seen only a few times. The CDR3 loop is CATSDGRQAIGETQYF. DNA for the CDR3: TGTGCCACCAGTGATGGCAGACAGGCAATTGGGGAGACCCAGTACTTC. V gene TRBV24-1 combines with J gene TRBJ2-5, with a weak D call TRBD1 (6 bases). This CDR3 has 16 amino acids. CDR1 is KGHDR, CDR2 SFDVKD, per germline. V gave up 3 bases and J gave up 5 bases, with 18 bases separating them.

The table lists this clonotype with many counts. The J gene is TRBJ1-1, the V gene TRBV27, with D perhaps matching TRBD1 (5 bases). Trimming took off 1 base at V and 0 bases at J, with 24 bases between the two ends. Germline assignment: CDR1 MNHEY and CDR2 SMNVEV (reference sequence). The CDR3 contains 20 residues. The CDR3 nucleotides read TGTGCCAGCAGTTTATGTATTAAGGGGAATGTACTGGATATGAACACTGAAGCTTTCTTT. It yields the protein CASSLCIKGNVLDMNTEAFF.

This clonotype was seen a handful of times. The J gene is TRBJ2-1, the V gene TRBV6-2 or TRBV6-3; 8 nucleotides line up with TRBD1. The CDR3 spans 14 residues. Unmatched junction bases numbered 8, after V lost 5 bases and J lost 8 bases. Looked up from germline, CDR1 is MNHEY and CDR2 is SVGEGT. This chain's CDR3 is CASSPQGVRDEQFF. The CDR3 DNA follows: TGTGCCAGCAGTCCACAGGGGGTACGCGATGAGCAGTTCTTC.

This clonotype showed up many times. This rearrangement joins TRBV6-1 to TRBJ1-1; D is perhaps TRBD1 (5 bases). This CDR3 is built from 16 residues. The germline CDR1 and CDR2 sequences are MNHNS and SASEGT. The V end lost 5 bases, the J end lost 0 bases, and 16 bases lay between the germline ends. The DNA for the CDR3 is TGTGCCAGCAGTTCGGACATAGGACCGTTGAACACTGAAGCTTTCTTT. It encodes CASSSDIGPLNTEAFF.

In its sample, this clonotype was seen many times. Written as DNA, the CDR3 is TGTGCCAGCAGCGTGGGTCCGGTGGGCACTGGAAACACCATATATTTT. Its protein product is CASSVGPVGTGNTIYF. This chain joins TRBV9 and TRBJ1-3, with unresolved D. Germline V CDR1 and CDR2: SGDLS, YYNGEE. With 2 bases removed from V and 2 bases from J, the gap between germline ends came to 14 bases. This CDR3 is 16 amino acids long.

This clonotype was counted ten times or more. The rearrangement uses TRBV12-3 or TRBV12-4 and TRBJ2-7; D may correspond to TRBD1 or TRBD2 (6 bases each). This CDR3 is 14 amino acids long. The ends were cut back, 3 bases at V and 7 bases at J, with 16 bases in the middle. In DNA, the CDR3 is TGTGCCAGCAGTTTTGGGGGGCGCATGGGGGAGCAGTACTTC. Protein sequence: CASSFGGRMGEQYF.

This clonotype occurred many times. The V gene is TRBV20-1, the J gene TRBJ1-1, with no clear D. Germline V gene data show CDR1 as DFQATT and CDR2 as SNEGSKA (reference sequence). There are 14 residues in the CDR3. V was shortened by 5 bases and J by 0 bases, with 13 bases between the two germline ends. In DNA, the CDR3 is TGCAGTGCTGCGGACGCTCGGATGAACACTGAAGCTTTCTTT. Encoded protein: CSAADARMNTEAFF.

This clonotype was recorded at least ten times. The gene calls are TRBV6-1 and TRBJ1-6; 8 positions agree with TRBD1. Per the germline V gene, CDR1 is MNHNS and CDR2 is SASEGT. The CDR3 has 15 amino acids. Unmatched junction bases numbered 6, after V lost 5 bases and J lost 6 bases. CDR3 DNA: TGTGCCAGCAGTACCCAGGGGGCAGGTAATTCACCCCTCCACTTT. Amino acid sequence: CASSTQGAGNSPLHF.

This clonotype was picked up a small number of times. The J gene is TRBJ2-1, the V gene TRBV5-6; perhaps TRBD2 as D (6 bases). Trimming stripped 2 bases from V and 4 bases from J, with 10 bases between. The germline CDR1 and CDR2 sequences are SGHDT and YYEEEE. The CDR3 extends over 14 amino acids. Written as DNA, the CDR3 is TGTGCCAGCAGCTTTGGAGGGAATTACAATGAGCAGTTCTTC. Translation gives CASSFGGNYNEQFF.

Regarding this clonotype: A read error may be the cause here, since a much bigger clone is one base away. The chain employs TRBV6-1 and TRBJ2-1, with 9 bases aligning to TRBD2. The CDR3 has 15 residues. Germline assignment: CDR1 MNHNS and CDR2 SASEGT. The CDR3 bases are TGTGCCAGCAGTAAGATAGCGGGAGCTCCTGCAATGACCCTCTTC. Encoded protein: CASSKIAGAPAMTLF.

This clonotype has ten or more counts. This sequence joins TRBV28 and TRBJ2-1; no reliable D call. Germline CDR1 MDHEN, CDR2 SYDVKM. V was pared by 3 bases and J by 8 bases, with 20 bases between. The CDR3 sequence is 16 residues long. This chain's CDR3 is CASSFSLGLIVDEQFF. The CDR3 nucleotides are TGTGCCAGCAGTTTTTCCCTGGGCCTAATTGTAGATGAGCAGTTCTTC.

This clonotype was observed many times. CDR3 nucleotides: TGTGCCAGCAGCTTAGCGACTCGGGGAGGGGGCGATGGCTACACCTTC. Its protein product is CASSLATRGGGDGYTF. This chain links TRBV7-8 with TRBJ1-2; 7 positions match TRBD1. Germline lookup yields CDR1 SGHVS and CDR2 FQNEAQ. This CDR3 region has 16 residues. The ends lost 0 bases at V and 6 bases at J; junction bases unmatched: 10.

In its sample, this clonotype was seen many times. V gene TRBV28 combines with J gene TRBJ1-5; unclear D gene. Deletions cut 3 bases from V and 4 bases from J, with 13 bases between. The CDR3 consists of 15 residues. The V gene's germline CDR1 is MDHEN and CDR2 SYDVKM. The CDR3 protein is CASSLGGLSNQPQHF. The CDR3 DNA reads TGTGCCAGCAGTTTGGGTGGACTGAGTAATCAGCCCCAGCATTTT.

This clonotype appeared many times. CDR3 nucleotides: TGTGCCAGCAGCTTCGGGACCTTACCTAGCACAGATACGCAGTATTTT. It translates to CASSFGTLPSTDTQYF. V and J are TRBV11-1 and TRBJ2-3; D might be TRBD1 or TRBD2, each matching 5 bases. Trimming cost V 3 bases and J 0 bases, with 13 bases left between them. Germline-derived CDR1 and CDR2 are SGHAT and FQDESV (reference sequence). This CDR3 has 16 amino acids.

The sample holds many counts of this clonotype. The J gene is TRBJ1-2, the V gene TRBV5-5, with D unresolved. The germline CDR1 and CDR2 sequences are SGHKS and YYEKEE (reference sequence). CDR3 size: 14 residues. With 1 base removed from V and 4 bases from J, the gap between germline ends came to 11 bases. Written as DNA, the CDR3 is TGTGCCAGCAGCTTGTCTAGGGTAGTCTATGGCTACACCTTC. This encodes CASSLSRVVYGYTF.

This clonotype was counted at least ten times. The chain has TRBV28 and TRBJ1-2; possibly TRBD1 for D (6 bases). The CDR3 consists of 14 residues. Germline CDR1 and CDR2: MDHEN and SYDVKM. V gave up 6 bases and J gave up 8 bases, with 19 bases separating them. CDR3 amino acids: CASSLGQTPWGYTF. DNA for the CDR3: TGTGCCAGCAGCCTCGGACAGACACCGTGGGGCTACACCTTC.

There are many counts of this clonotype. This chain links TRBV7-8 with TRBJ1-2, with TRBD1 identical over 7 bases. This CDR3 contains 14 residues. V was pared by 2 bases and J by 6 bases, with 6 bases of the junction left unmatched. CDR1 and CDR2 from the germline V gene are SGHVS and FQNEAQ. The CDR3 DNA reads as TGTGCCAGCAGCTTATACAGGGGAAGAAATGGCTACACCTTC. Its translation: CASSLYRGRNGYTF.

This clonotype came up many times. V is TRBV20-1 and J is TRBJ2-1, with TRBD2 matching 9 bases. The CDR3 runs 14 residues. The junction had 3 bases not matched to a gene; V was cut back by 5 bases and J by 1 base. From germline, CDR1 is DFQATT and CDR2 SNEGSKA (reference sequence). The CDR3 nucleotides are TGCAGTGCTCCTAGCGGGATGTCCTACAATGAGCAGTTCTTC. Translating gives CSAPSGMSYNEQFF.